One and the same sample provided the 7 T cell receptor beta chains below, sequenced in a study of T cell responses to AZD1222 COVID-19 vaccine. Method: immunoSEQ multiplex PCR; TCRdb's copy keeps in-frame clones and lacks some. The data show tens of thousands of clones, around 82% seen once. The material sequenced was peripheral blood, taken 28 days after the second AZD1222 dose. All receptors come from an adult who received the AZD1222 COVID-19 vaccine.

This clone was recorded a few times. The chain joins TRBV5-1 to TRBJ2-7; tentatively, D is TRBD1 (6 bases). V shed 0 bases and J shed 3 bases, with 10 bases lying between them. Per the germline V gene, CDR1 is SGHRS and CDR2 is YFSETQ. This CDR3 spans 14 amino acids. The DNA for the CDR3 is TGCGCCAGCAGCTTGGGGGTAGGGGGCTACGAGCAGTACTTC. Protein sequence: CASSLGVGGYEQYF.

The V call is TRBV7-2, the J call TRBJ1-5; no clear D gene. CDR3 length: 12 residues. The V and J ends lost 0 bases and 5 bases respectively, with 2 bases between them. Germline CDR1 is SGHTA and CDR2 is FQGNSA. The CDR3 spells CASSLAHQPQHF. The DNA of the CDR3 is TGTGCCAGCAGCTTAGCCCATCAGCCCCAGCATTTT.

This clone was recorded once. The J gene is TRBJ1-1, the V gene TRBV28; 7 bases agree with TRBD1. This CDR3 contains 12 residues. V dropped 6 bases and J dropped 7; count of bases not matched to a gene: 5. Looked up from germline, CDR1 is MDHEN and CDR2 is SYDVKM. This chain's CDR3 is CASRDRSFEAFF. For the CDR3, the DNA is TGTGCCAGCAGGGACAGGTCATTTGAAGCTTTCTTT. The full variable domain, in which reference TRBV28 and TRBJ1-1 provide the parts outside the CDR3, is DVKVTQSSRYLVKRTGEKVFLECVQDMDHENMFWYRQDPGLGLRLIYFSYDVKMKEKGDIPEGYSVSREKKERFSLILESASTNQTSMYLCASRDRSFEAFFGQGTRLTVV.

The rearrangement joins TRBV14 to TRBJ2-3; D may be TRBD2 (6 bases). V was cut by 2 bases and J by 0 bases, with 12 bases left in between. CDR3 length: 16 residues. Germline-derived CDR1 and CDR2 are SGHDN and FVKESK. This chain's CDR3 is CASSQPGLTSTDTQYF. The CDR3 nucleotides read TGTGCCAGCAGCCAACCGGGACTTACGAGCACAGATACGCAGTATTTT.

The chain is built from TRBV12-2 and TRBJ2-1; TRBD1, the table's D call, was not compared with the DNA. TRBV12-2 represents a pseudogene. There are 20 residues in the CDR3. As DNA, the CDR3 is TGTGCAAGTCGCTTGGACCGGGACAGGGGAGGTTGGGCACGGGACAATGAGCAGTTCTTC. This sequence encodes CASRLDRDRGGWARDNEQFF.

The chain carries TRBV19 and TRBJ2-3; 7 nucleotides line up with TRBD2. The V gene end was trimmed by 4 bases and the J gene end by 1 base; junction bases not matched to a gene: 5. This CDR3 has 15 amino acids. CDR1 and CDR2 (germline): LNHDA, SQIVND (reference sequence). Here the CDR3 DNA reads TGTGCCAGTAGTAATCCCGCGGGGGGCACAGATACGCAGTATTTT. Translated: CASSNPAGGTDTQYF.

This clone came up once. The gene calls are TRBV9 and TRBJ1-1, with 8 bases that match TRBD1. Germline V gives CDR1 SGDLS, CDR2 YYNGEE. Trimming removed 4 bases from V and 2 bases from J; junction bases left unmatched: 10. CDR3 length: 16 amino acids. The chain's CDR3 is CASSPQGARSNTEAFF. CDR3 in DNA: TGTGCCAGCAGCCCCCAGGGGGCTCGTAGTAACACTGAAGCTTTCTTT.